One and the same sample provided the 27 T cell receptor beta chains below, sequenced in a study of graft-versus-host responses after intestinal transplantation. Profiled with immunoSEQ multiplex PCR; TCRdb holds only in-frame clones, not every one. The table shows under 20,000 clones, with roughly nine tenths occurring only once. Sequenced here: PBMCs, sampled roughly 32 weeks after intestinal transplant. These receptors were obtained from a human patient who received an intestinal transplant, so some T cells may come from the graft donor.

The rearrangement uses TRBV11-3 and TRBJ1-3; D uncertain. The V gene lost 6 bases and the J gene lost 0 bases, with 12 bases spanning the gap. CDR1 and CDR2 from the germline V gene are SGHNT and YENEEA. The CDR3 totals 15 residues. The CDR3 sequence: CASRLTASSGNTIYF. DNA for the CDR3: TGTGCCAGCAGATTAACAGCGAGCTCTGGAAACACCATATATTTT. Full variable domain (missing parts from reference TRBV11-3 and TRBJ1-3): EAGVVQSPRYKIIEKKQPVAFWCNPISGHNTLYWYLQNLGQGPELLIRYENEEAVDDSQLPKDRFSAERLKGVDSTLKIQPAELGDSAVYLCASRLTASSGNTIYFGEGSWLTVV.

This clone showed up just once. The chain recombines TRBV10-1 with TRBJ2-3; 7 nucleotides line up with TRBD1. V shed 6 bases and J 3 bases; nucleotides not matched to a gene: 15. Germline V gene data show CDR1 as WNHNN and CDR2 as SYGVQD (reference sequence). The CDR3 length is 17 residues. The CDR3 is CASRHFSRDSLTDTQYF. The CDR3 nucleotides read TGCGCCAGCAGGCACTTCTCCCGGGACAGCTTAACAGATACGCAGTATTTT.

V gene TRBV5-4 combines with J gene TRBJ2-5; maybe TRBD1 (6 bases). Germline V gene sequence: CDR1 SGHNT, CDR2 YYREEE (reference sequence). The CDR3 covers 13 residues. Trimming stripped 3 bases from V and 2 bases from J, with 8 bases between. The CDR3 loop reads CASSSDRQETQYF. The CDR3 DNA reads as TGTGCCAGCAGCTCGGACAGACAAGAGACCCAGTACTTC.

This chain links TRBV11-3 with TRBJ2-1; D is possibly TRBD2 (6 bases). Germline loops: CDR1 SGHNT, CDR2 YENEEA. This CDR3 has 13 amino acids. V lost 5 bases to trimming and J lost 3 bases, with 8 bases between them. The CDR3 is CASSQGLYNEQFF. CDR3 sequence (DNA): TGTGCCAGCAGCCAGGGACTCTACAATGAGCAGTTCTTC.

J is TRBJ1-4 and V is TRBV4-1; TRBD1 is a possible D gene (6 bases). In germline, CDR1 is MGHRA, CDR2 YSYEKL. V was cut by 4 bases and J by 10 bases, with 13 bases left in between. The CDR3 runs 13 residues. The CDR3 DNA is TGCGCCAGCAGCCCGGAGGGACAACCAAAACTGTTTTTT. Protein product: CASSPEGQPKLFF.

This clone was recorded a few times. One junction end does not reproduce the germline sequence, and a read error may be involved. The same CDR3 also results from other DNA sequences found in this sample. The genes are TRBV5-1 and TRBJ1-1, with a possible D match to TRBD1 (5 bases). The germline V gene encodes CDR1 SGHRS and CDR2 YFSETQ. This CDR3 comprises 16 residues. The CDR3 DNA reads TGTGCCAGCAGCTTGGTCCGGGGCGACAAGAGGCCTGAAGCTTTCTTT. It translates to CASSLVRGDKRPEAFF.

This clone occurred once. The rearrangement joins TRBV2 to TRBJ2-5; TRBD2 is a possible D gene (6 bases). Trimming stripped 6 bases from V and 5 bases from J, with 22 bases between. This CDR3 is built from 16 residues. The V gene's germline CDR1 is SNHLY and CDR2 FYNNEI. The CDR3, as DNA: TGTGCCAGCAGGCCTACCTATAGCGGACTACACGAGACCCAGTACTTC. As protein: CASRPTYSGLHETQYF.

The rearrangement links TRBV19 to TRBJ1-5; D possibly corresponds to TRBD1 (6 bases). CDR1 and CDR2 from the germline V gene are LNHDA and SQIVND (reference sequence). The CDR3 runs to 15 residues. Trimming stripped 6 bases from V and 0 bases from J, with 12 bases between. The CDR3 spells CASRPGHISNQPQHF. CDR3 DNA: TGTGCCAGTAGGCCGGGACACATTAGCAATCAGCCCCAGCATTTT.

Regarding this clone: In the same sample, other DNA sequences code for this CDR3. This rearrangement joins TRBV7-9 to TRBJ2-7; D tentatively reads TRBD1 or TRBD2 (5 bases each). The V gene's germline CDR1 is SEHNR and CDR2 FQNEAQ (reference sequence). Trimming took 5 bases from V and 1 from J, leaving 12 bases between them. This CDR3 has 14 residues. In nucleotides, the CDR3 is TGTGCCAGCAGCGAGGGGACGGTTTCCTACGAGCAGTACTTC. It specifies CASSEGTVSYEQYF.

The rearrangement uses TRBV5-5 and TRBJ1-6; no definite D call. The CDR3 extends over 14 amino acids. Germline CDR1 and CDR2: SGHKS and YYEKEE (reference sequence). Trimming stripped 5 bases from V and 7 bases from J, with 13 bases between. For the CDR3, the DNA is TGTGCCAGCAGTCTGACTGTACCCAATTCACCCCTCCACTTT. Translating it yields CASSLTVPNSPLHF. Full variable domain (outside the CDR3, taken from reference TRBV5-5 and TRBJ1-6): DAGVTQSPTHLIKTRGQQVTLRCSPISGHKSVSWYQQVLGQGPQFIFQYYEKEERGRGNFPDRFSARQFPNYSSELNVNALLLGDSALYLCASSLTVPNSPLHFGNGTRLTVT.

This sequence joins TRBV6-6 and TRBJ2-1; D unresolved. The CDR3 length is 13 residues. In germline, CDR1 is MNHNY, CDR2 SVGAGI (reference sequence). V was trimmed by 0 bases and J by 3 bases, leaving 3 bases between them. CDR3 nucleotides: TGTGCCAGCAGTTACTCCAGCTACAATGAGCAGTTCTTC. Translating gives CASSYSSYNEQFF.

The V gene is TRBV2, the J gene TRBJ2-5; D unresolved. The CDR3 extends over 11 amino acids. Trimming shortened V by 6 bases and J by 7 bases, and 9 bases separated the two germline ends. Per germline, CDR1 SNHLY and CDR2 FYNNEI. The CDR3 reads CASSTTGTQYF. As DNA, the CDR3 is TGTGCCAGCAGCACTACCGGGACCCAGTACTTC.

V and J are TRBV5-6 and TRBJ1-3; no clear D gene. CDR3 length equals 16 residues. V dropped 4 bases and J dropped 3 bases, with 17 bases sitting between them. CDR1 is SGHDT and CDR2 is YYEEEE in the germline V gene. The CDR3 protein is CASSLQVSSGGNTIYF. The CDR3 DNA follows: TGTGCCAGCAGCCTCCAGGTTTCATCGGGTGGAAACACCATATATTTT.

The chain is built from TRBV18 and TRBJ2-1; 9 nucleotides align to TRBD2. The CDR3 is 17 amino acids. Germline CDR1 and CDR2: KGHSH and LQKENI. V was pared by 3 bases and J by 4 bases, with 10 bases of the junction left unmatched. The CDR3 DNA reads TGTGCCAGCTCACCTGTAGCGGGGGAGCAGCCTTACAATGAGCAGTTCTTC. Its protein product is CASSPVAGEQPYNEQFF.

Comments on this clone: Other nucleotide sequences from this sample produce the same CDR3. The chain employs TRBV5-1 and TRBJ1-2; the D is unclear. Germline V CDR1 and CDR2: SGHRS, YFSETQ. There are 13 residues in the CDR3. Trimming pared 5 bases from V and 8 bases from J, leaving 16 bases between. CDR3 residues: CASSLSDGGGYTF. The CDR3 region has the DNA TGCGCCAGCAGTCTGTCAGATGGTGGGGGCTACACCTTC.

The V call is TRBV29-1, the J call TRBJ2-7; D is uncertain. V lost 3 bases and J lost 2, with 8 bases in between. The CDR3 is 12 amino acids. The germline CDR1 and CDR2 sequences are SQVTM and ANQGSEA. The CDR3 loop is CSVETFPYEQYF. The CDR3 nucleotides read TGCAGCGTTGAGACGTTTCCCTACGAGCAGTACTTC.

The chain recombines TRBV4-2 with TRBJ1-1; D is ambiguous. The CDR3 loop spans 17 amino acids. Germline V gene data show CDR1 as LGHNA and CDR2 as YNFKEQ. V lost 0 bases and J lost 0, with 14 bases in between. The CDR3 here is CASSQDPMYGLNTEAFF. The CDR3, as DNA: TGTGCCAGCAGCCAAGATCCGATGTACGGATTGAACACTGAAGCTTTCTTT.

The rearrangement links TRBV7-6 to TRBJ1-2; D perhaps matches TRBD1 (5 bases). The germline V gene encodes CDR1 SGHVS and CDR2 FNYEAQ. CDR3 size: 13 residues. Trimming took off 5 bases at V and 2 bases at J, with 9 bases between the two ends. The CDR3 is CASSHRDNYGYTF. Written as DNA, the CDR3 is TGTGCCAGCAGCCACCGGGACAACTATGGCTACACCTTC.

This clone was seen a handful of times. CDR3 sequence (DNA): TGTGCCAGCAGCCCCCATGATGGGATGATCTACGAGCAGTACTTC. Protein product: CASSPHDGMIYEQYF. The chain has TRBV9 and TRBJ2-7; D gene unclear. The germline V and J ends were trimmed by 4 bases and 3 bases, with 17 bases remaining between them. The CDR3 sequence is 15 residues long. Germline CDR1 is SGDLS and CDR2 is YYNGEE.

The chain carries TRBV5-1 and TRBJ1-1; D might be TRBD1 (5 bases). CDR1 is SGHRS, CDR2 YFSETQ, per germline. The CDR3 length is 14 residues. Trimming shortened V by 2 bases and J by 0 bases, and 8 bases separated the two germline ends. The CDR3 DNA is TGCGCCAGCAGCTTCGACAGCTTGAACACTGAAGCTTTCTTT. Its translation is CASSFDSLNTEAFF.

The chain carries TRBV5-4 and TRBJ2-3; 15 nucleotides line up with TRBD2. Per the germline V gene, CDR1 is SGHNT and CDR2 is YYREEE (reference sequence). The CDR3 consists of 18 residues. The junction had 8 bases not matched to a gene; V was cut back by 4 bases and J by 2 bases. The CDR3 region is CASSEGTSGGTVTDTQYF. For the CDR3, the DNA is TGTGCCAGCAGCGAGGGGACTAGCGGGGGGACTGTCACAGATACGCAGTATTTT. Using reference TRBV5-4 and TRBJ2-3 for the parts outside the CDR3, the full variable domain is ETGVTQSPTHLIKTRGQQVTLRCSSQSGHNTVSWYQQALGQGPQFIFQYYREEENGRGNFPPRFSGLQFPNYSSELNVNALELDDSALYLCASSEGTSGGTVTDTQYFGPGTRLTVL.

The chain uses TRBV27 and TRBJ1-5; perhaps TRBD1 as D (5 bases). V dropped 4 bases and J dropped 3 bases, with 10 bases sitting between them. The CDR3 is 14 amino acids. Germline V CDR1 and CDR2: MNHEY, SMNVEV (reference sequence). The CDR3 spells CASSSQGFNQPQHF. CDR3 nucleotide sequence: TGTGCCAGCAGTTCCCAGGGTTTCAATCAGCCCCAGCATTTT.

V is TRBV6-1 and J is TRBJ1-5; perhaps TRBD1 as D (6 bases). Germline V CDR1 and CDR2: MNHNS, SASEGT. The CDR3 is 14 amino acids. V shed 1 base and J shed 9 bases, with 13 bases lying between them. In DNA form, the CDR3 reads TGTGCCAGCAGTGAAGGGGCAGGGGCCGGGCCCCAGCATTTT. It translates to CASSEGAGAGPQHF.

The chain recombines TRBV11-2 with TRBJ2-4; D gene unclear. V was clipped by 5 bases and J by 0 bases, with 11 bases between them. Germline values: CDR1 SGHAT, CDR2 FQNNGV. This CDR3 has 15 amino acids. The CDR3 region has the DNA TGTGCCAGCAGCCACGTCAGAGTAGCCAAAAACATTCAGTACTTC. It translates to CASSHVRVAKNIQYF.

For this clone: Other DNA sequences in the sample encode the same CDR3. The genes are TRBV6-1 and TRBJ1-4, with a tentative D call TRBD1 (6 bases). Germline V gene data show CDR1 as MNHNS and CDR2 as SASEGT. The CDR3 is made up of 14 amino acids. Trimming left V 4 bases short and J 8 bases short, with 14 bases between. CDR3 sequence: CASSGSTGSEKLFF. CDR3 DNA: TGTGCCAGCAGTGGTTCTACAGGGAGCGAAAAACTGTTTTTT.

The chain employs TRBV4-1 and TRBJ1-5; D gene unclear. V was cut by 3 bases and J by 5 bases, with 11 bases left in between. The CDR3 extends over 14 amino acids. The V gene's germline CDR1 is MGHRA and CDR2 YSYEKL. The CDR3 here is CASSHPRRDQPQHF. CDR3 nucleotide sequence: TGCGCCAGCAGCCATCCCCGGAGGGATCAGCCCCAGCATTTT.

This clone was counted a single time. The genes are TRBV6-1 and TRBJ1-1; no definite D call. Trimming shortened V by 5 bases and J by 1 base, and 5 bases separated the two germline ends. Germline V lookup: CDR1 MNHNS, CDR2 SASEGT. The CDR3 is 12 amino acids. Here the CDR3 reads CASSFPNTEAFF. CDR3 coding DNA: TGTGCCAGCAGTTTCCCGAACACTGAAGCTTTCTTT.